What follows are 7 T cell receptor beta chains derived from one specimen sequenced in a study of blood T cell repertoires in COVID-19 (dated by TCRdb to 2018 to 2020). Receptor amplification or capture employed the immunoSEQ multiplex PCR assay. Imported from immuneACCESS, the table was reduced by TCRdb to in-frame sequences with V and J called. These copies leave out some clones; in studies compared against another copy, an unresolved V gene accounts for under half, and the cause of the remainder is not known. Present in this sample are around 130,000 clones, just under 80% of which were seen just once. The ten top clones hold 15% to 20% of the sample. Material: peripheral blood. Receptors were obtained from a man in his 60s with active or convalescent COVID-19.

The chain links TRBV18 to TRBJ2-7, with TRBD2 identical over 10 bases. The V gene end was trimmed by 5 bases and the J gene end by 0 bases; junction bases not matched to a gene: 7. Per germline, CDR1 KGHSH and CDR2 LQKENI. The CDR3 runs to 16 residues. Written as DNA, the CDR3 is TGTGCCAGCTCAGCCCAACTAGCGGGGACCTCCTACGAGCAGTACTTC. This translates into CASSAQLAGTSYEQYF.

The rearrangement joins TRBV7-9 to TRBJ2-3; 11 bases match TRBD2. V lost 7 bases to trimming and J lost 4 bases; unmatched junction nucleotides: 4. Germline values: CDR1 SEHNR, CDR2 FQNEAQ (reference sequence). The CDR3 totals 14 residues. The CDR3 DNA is TGTGCCAGCACATCTAGCGGGAGGTCAGATACGCAGTATTTT. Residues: CASTSSGRSDTQYF.

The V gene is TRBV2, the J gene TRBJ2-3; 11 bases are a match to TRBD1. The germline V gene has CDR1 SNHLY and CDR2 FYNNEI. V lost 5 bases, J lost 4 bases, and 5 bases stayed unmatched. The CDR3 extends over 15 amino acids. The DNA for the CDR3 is TGTGCCAGCAGTTCGGGACAGGGGGACGCAGATACGCAGTATTTT. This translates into CASSSGQGDADTQYF.

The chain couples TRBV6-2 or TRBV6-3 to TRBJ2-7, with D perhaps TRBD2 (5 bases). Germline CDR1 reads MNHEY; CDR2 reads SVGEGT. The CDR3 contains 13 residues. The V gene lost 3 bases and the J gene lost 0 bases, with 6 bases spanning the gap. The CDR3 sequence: CASSYRGSYEQYF. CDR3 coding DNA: TGTGCCAGCAGTTATCGGGGCTCCTACGAGCAGTACTTC.

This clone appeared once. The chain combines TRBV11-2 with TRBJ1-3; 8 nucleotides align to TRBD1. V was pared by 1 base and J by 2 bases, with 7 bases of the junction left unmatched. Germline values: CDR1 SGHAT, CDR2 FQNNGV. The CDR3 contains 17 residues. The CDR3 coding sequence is TGTGCCAGCAGCTTAGGGTACAGGGGGGCTCCTGGAAACACCATATATTTT. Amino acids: CASSLGYRGAPGNTIYF.

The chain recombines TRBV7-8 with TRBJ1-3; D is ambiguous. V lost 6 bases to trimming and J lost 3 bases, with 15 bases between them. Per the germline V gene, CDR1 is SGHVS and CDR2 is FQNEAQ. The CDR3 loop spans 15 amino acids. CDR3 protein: CASRKVPEVGNTIYF. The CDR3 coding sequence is TGTGCCAGCAGGAAGGTTCCCGAGGTTGGAAACACCATATATTTT.

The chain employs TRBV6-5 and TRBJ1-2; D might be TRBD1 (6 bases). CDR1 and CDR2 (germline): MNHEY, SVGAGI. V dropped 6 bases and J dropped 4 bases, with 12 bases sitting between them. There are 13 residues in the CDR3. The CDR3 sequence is CASRTGQRYGYTF. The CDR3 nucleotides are TGTGCCAGCAGGACCGGACAGCGCTATGGCTACACCTTC.